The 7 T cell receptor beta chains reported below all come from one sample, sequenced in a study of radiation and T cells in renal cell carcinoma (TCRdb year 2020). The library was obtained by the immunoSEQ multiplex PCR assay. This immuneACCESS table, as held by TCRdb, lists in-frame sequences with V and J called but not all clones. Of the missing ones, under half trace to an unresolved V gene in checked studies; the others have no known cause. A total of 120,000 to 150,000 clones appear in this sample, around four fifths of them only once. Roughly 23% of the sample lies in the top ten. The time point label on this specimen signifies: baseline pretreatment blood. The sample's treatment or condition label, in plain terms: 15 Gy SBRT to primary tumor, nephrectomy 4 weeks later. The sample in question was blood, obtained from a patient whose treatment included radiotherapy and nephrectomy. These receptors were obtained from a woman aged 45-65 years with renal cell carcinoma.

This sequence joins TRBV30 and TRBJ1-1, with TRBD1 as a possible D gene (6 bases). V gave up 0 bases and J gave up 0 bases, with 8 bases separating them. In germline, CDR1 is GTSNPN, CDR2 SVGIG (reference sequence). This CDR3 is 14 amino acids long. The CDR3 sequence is CAWSVWTVNTEAFF. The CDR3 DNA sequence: TGTGCCTGGAGTGTTTGGACAGTGAACACTGAAGCTTTCTTT.

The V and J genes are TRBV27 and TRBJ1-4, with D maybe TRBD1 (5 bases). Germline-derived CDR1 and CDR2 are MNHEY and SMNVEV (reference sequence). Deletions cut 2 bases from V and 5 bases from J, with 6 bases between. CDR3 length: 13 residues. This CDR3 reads CASSLEGNEKLFF. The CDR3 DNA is TGTGCCAGCAGTTTAGAGGGGAATGAAAAACTGTTTTTT. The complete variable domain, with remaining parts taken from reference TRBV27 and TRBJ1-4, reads EAQVTQNPRYLITVTGKKLTVTCSQNMNHEYMSWYRQDPGLGLRQIYYSMNVEVTDKGDVPEGYKVSRKEKRNFPLILESPSPNQTSLYFCASSLEGNEKLFFGSGTQLSVL.

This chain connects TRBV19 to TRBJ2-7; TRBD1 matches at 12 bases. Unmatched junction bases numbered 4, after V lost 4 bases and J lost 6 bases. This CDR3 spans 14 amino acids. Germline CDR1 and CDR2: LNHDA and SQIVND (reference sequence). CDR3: CASSTGQGASEQYF. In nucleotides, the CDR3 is TGTGCCAGTAGTACGGGACAGGGGGCCTCCGAGCAGTACTTC.

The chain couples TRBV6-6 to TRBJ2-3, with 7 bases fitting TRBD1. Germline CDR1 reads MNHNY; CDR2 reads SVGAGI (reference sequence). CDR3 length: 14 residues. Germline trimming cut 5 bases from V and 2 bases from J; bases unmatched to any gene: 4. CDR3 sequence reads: CASSTGTATDTQYF. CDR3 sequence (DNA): TGTGCCAGCAGTACAGGGACAGCCACAGATACGCAGTATTTT.

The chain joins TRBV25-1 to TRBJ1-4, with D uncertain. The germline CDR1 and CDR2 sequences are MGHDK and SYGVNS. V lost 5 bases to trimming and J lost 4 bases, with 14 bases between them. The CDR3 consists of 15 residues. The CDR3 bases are TGTGCCAGCAGTCACAACCCCGGTTTTAATGAAAAACTGTTTTTT. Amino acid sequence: CASSHNPGFNEKLFF.

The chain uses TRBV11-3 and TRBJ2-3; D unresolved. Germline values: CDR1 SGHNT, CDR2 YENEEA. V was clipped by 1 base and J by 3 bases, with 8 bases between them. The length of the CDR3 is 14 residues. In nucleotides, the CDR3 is TGTGCCAGCAGCTTAGCGGCCGGTACAGATACGCAGTATTTT. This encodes CASSLAAGTDTQYF.

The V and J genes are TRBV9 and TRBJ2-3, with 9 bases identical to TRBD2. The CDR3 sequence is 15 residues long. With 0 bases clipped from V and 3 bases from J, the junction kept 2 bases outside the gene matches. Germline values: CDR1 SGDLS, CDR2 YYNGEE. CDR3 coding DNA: TGTGCCAGCAGCGTAGGCGGGGGGGCTACAGATACGCAGTATTTT. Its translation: CASSVGGGATDTQYF.